The 19 T cell receptor beta chains below were found in one sample sequenced in a study of T cell responses to AZD1222 COVID-19 vaccine. TCRdb's copy holds only in-frame clones and misses some; the assay was immunoSEQ multiplex PCR. The data contain roughly 150,000 clones, about 93% of them seen just once; the ten biggest clones take up 5.1%. Sequenced material: peripheral blood, taken on day 0 of AZD1222 vaccination. The receptors shown here come from an adult in good health.

This sequence joins TRBV6-5 and TRBJ2-1, with D tentatively TRBD1 or TRBD2 (7 bases each). This CDR3 has 15 residues. V was clipped by 5 bases and J by 6 bases, with 17 bases between them. Germline V gives CDR1 MNHEY, CDR2 SVGAGI. The CDR3 loop reads CASSPRGGRSNEQFF. Written as DNA, the CDR3 is TGTGCCAGCAGTCCCAGGGGGGGGAGAAGCAATGAGCAGTTCTTC.

The J gene is TRBJ2-2, the V gene TRBV14; possible D gene TRBD2, 5 bases. This CDR3 comprises 17 residues. From germline, CDR1 is SGHDN and CDR2 FVKESK. The ends were cut back, 0 bases at V and 2 bases at J, with 13 bases in the middle. The DNA of the CDR3 is TGTGCCAGCAGCCAAGATCGGCAGCGGATAAACACCGGGGAGCTGTTTTTT. Protein sequence: CASSQDRQRINTGELFF.

The chain combines TRBV5-1 with TRBJ2-2; 10 bases are shared with TRBD1. CDR1 and CDR2 (germline): SGHRS, YFSETQ. The CDR3 is 16 amino acids. The trim removed 5 bases at V and 2 bases at J, leaving 6 bases unmatched. CDR3 nucleotide sequence: TGCGCCAGCAGAGTCGGGACAGGGGCCAACACCGGGGAGCTGTTTTTT. Translated: CASRVGTGANTGELFF.

V usage is TRBV27 and J usage is TRBJ2-7; D not resolved. The germline gives CDR1 MNHEY, CDR2 SMNVEV (reference sequence). V lost 3 bases and J lost 3, with 15 bases in between. The CDR3 runs 15 residues. Here the CDR3 reads CASSFVQRVRYEQYF. CDR3 DNA: TGTGCCAGCAGTTTCGTACAGCGAGTCCGCTACGAGCAGTACTTC.

The J gene is TRBJ1-3, the V gene TRBV15; D remains unclear. CDR3 size: 14 residues. Germline lookup yields CDR1 LNHNV and CDR2 YYDKDF (reference sequence). Between the trimmed V and J ends, which lost 3 bases and 0 bases, there was a span of 6 bases. CDR3 amino acids: CATSSDTSGNTIYF. In DNA, the CDR3 is TGTGCCACCAGCAGCGACACCTCTGGAAACACCATATATTTT. Full variable domain (rest looked up from reference TRBV15 and TRBJ1-3): DAMVIQNPRYQVTQFGKPVTLSCSQTLNHNVMYWYQQKSSQAPKLLFHYYDKDFNNEADTPDNFQSRRPNTSFCFLDIRSPGLGDTAMYLCATSSDTSGNTIYFGEGSWLTVV.

CDR3 region: CASSVGDRGTDTQYF. The CDR3, as DNA: TGTGCCAGCAGCGTAGGAGACAGGGGCACAGATACGCAGTATTTT. The chain combines TRBV9 with TRBJ2-3, with TRBD1 identical over 7 bases. The V gene's germline CDR1 is SGDLS and CDR2 YYNGEE. After removal of 0 bases from V and 1 base from J, the junction contained 2 bases not matched to a gene. This CDR3 spans 15 amino acids.

V and J are TRBV30 and TRBJ1-2, with no clear D. This CDR3 has 12 residues. Trimming cost V 4 bases and J 2 bases, with 8 bases left between them. The germline V gene has CDR1 GTSNPN and CDR2 SVGIG (reference sequence). CDR3 coding DNA: TGTGCCTGGACCCCGCTAAACTATGGCTACACCTTC. This codes for CAWTPLNYGYTF.

The chain couples TRBV7-9 to TRBJ1-2; D is undetermined. Trimming cost V 0 bases and J 5 bases, with 13 bases left between them. CDR3 length equals 15 residues. CDR1 SEHNR and CDR2 FQNEAQ come from the germline V gene (reference sequence). The CDR3, as DNA: TGTGCCAGCAGCTTAGCAGCAGCGACTTTATATGGCTACACCTTC. Translating gives CASSLAAATLYGYTF. Full variable domain (remainder filled in from reference TRBV7-9 and TRBJ1-2): DTGVSQNPRHKITKRGQNVTFRCDPISEHNRLYWYRQTLGQGPEFLTYFQNEAQLEKSRLLSDRFSAERPKGSFSTLEIQRTEQGDSAMYLCASSLAAATLYGYTFGSGTRLTVV.

This chain joins TRBV29-1 and TRBJ1-2, with D hard to call. The CDR3 runs to 12 residues. V lost 8 bases to trimming and J lost 4 bases, with 14 bases between them. CDR1 is SQVTM and CDR2 is ANQGSEA in the germline V gene. The CDR3, as DNA: TGCAGCTTCAACCCAGGACCCTATGGCTACACCTTC. Amino acid sequence: CSFNPGPYGYTF.

The V gene is TRBV27, the J gene TRBJ1-2; 8 bases agree with TRBD1. Germline V gene lookup returns CDR1 MNHEY and CDR2 SMNVEV (reference sequence). This CDR3 has 15 residues. V trimming: 0 bases; J trimming: 4 bases; junction bases outside the gene matches: 4. The CDR3 sequence: CASSLSRQGAYGYTF. The CDR3 bases are TGTGCCAGCAGTTTATCGAGGCAGGGGGCCTATGGCTACACCTTC.

The chain carries TRBV6-2 or TRBV6-3 and TRBJ1-1; a weak D match, TRBD1 (5 bases). The CDR3 is made up of 12 amino acids. V was shortened by 3 bases and J by 9 bases, with 11 bases between the two germline ends. Germline V gene data show CDR1 as MNHEY and CDR2 as SVGEGT. The CDR3 loop is CASSYSGTQAFF. The DNA of the CDR3 is TGTGCCAGCAGTTATTCCGGGACTCAAGCTTTCTTT.

The chain has TRBV7-9 and TRBJ1-1, with D possibly matching TRBD1 (6 bases). V was pared by 11 bases and J by 0 bases, with 16 bases between. This CDR3 is built from 14 residues. Germline V gene lookup returns CDR1 SEHNR and CDR2 FQNEAQ (reference sequence). CDR3 sequence reads: CARGPTGLNTEAFF. Written as DNA, the CDR3 is TGTGCCCGAGGGCCCACAGGGTTGAACACTGAAGCTTTCTTT.

This chain joins TRBV3-1 (or the pseudogene TRBV3-2) and TRBJ1-2; possibly TRBD1 for D (6 bases). The germline V gene has CDR1 LGHDT and CDR2 YNNKEL (reference sequence). Trimming cost V 5 bases and J 8 bases, with 15 bases left between them. The CDR3 runs 13 residues. The CDR3 coding sequence is TGTGCCAGCAGCTTTCAGGGGTCTAGCGGCTACACCTTC. Translating gives CASSFQGSSGYTF.

This rearrangement joins TRBV28 to TRBJ1-4; tentative D call: TRBD1 (5 bases). This CDR3 region has 16 residues. Deletions cut 4 bases from V and 2 bases from J, with 14 bases between. Germline-derived CDR1 and CDR2 are MDHEN and SYDVKM. CDR3 sequence: CASSSIEGRTNEKLFF. The CDR3 bases are TGTGCCAGCAGTTCGATTGAGGGGCGTACTAATGAAAAACTGTTTTTT.

The chain has TRBV9 and TRBJ1-2; 11 bases are a match to TRBD1. Losses at the gene ends were 4 bases for V and 6 bases for J; bases not matched to a gene: 11. Per germline, CDR1 SGDLS and CDR2 YYNGEE. The CDR3 sequence is 16 residues long. Here the CDR3 reads CASSPGPGTGGHGYTF. In DNA, the CDR3 is TGTGCCAGCAGCCCGGGGCCCGGGACAGGGGGTCATGGCTACACCTTC.

CDR3 DNA: TGCGCCAGCAGCCAAGATAAGGGTTTTACGGAGACCCAGTACTTC. It yields the protein CASSQDKGFTETQYF. The chain combines TRBV4-1 with TRBJ2-5, with D hard to call. The CDR3 runs 15 residues. Per germline, CDR1 MGHRA and CDR2 YSYEKL. Deletions cut 0 bases from V and 5 bases from J, with 13 bases between.

The chain uses TRBV12-3 or TRBV12-4 and TRBJ2-3; D is unclear. V was trimmed by 4 bases and J by 4 bases, leaving 9 bases between them. CDR3 length: 13 amino acids. CDR3 region: CASSSASADTQYF. The CDR3 DNA is TGTGCCAGCAGTTCGGCGTCAGCAGATACGCAGTATTTT.

This sequence joins TRBV27 and TRBJ1-1; 7 positions match TRBD1. CDR1 and CDR2 (germline): MNHEY, SMNVEV (reference sequence). The CDR3 is 14 residues long. V was clipped by 3 bases and J by 5 bases; unmatched bases: 6. The CDR3 sequence: CASSLRAGGTEAFF. Written as DNA, the CDR3 is TGTGCCAGCAGTTTGCGGGCAGGGGGAACTGAAGCTTTCTTT.

CDR3 region: CASSPPHWNSSSYEQYF. DNA for the CDR3: TGTGCCAGCTCACCACCCCATTGGAACAGTAGCTCCTACGAGCAGTACTTC. The chain employs TRBV18 and TRBJ2-7, with D unresolved. CDR1 is KGHSH, CDR2 LQKENI, per germline. V was cut by 0 bases and J by 0 bases, with 15 bases left in between. The length of the CDR3 is 17 residues.